The entry below describes one T cell receptor beta chain. Sequencing targeted TCR beta in T cells from blood (CD8+ and CD4+). Healthy donors served as age- and sex-matched controls. This entry is derived from a study of CD8 T cells in Susac syndrome. Between the trimmed V and J ends, which lost 0 bases and 10 bases, there was a span of 10 bases. Germline V gene sequence: CDR1 GTSNPN, CDR2 SVGIG (reference sequence). This CDR3 is built from 13 residues. A quantity of about 0.5 to 1 ug RNA underwent reverse transcription using random hexamers. A multiplex approach, immunoSEQ multiplex PCR, amplified TCR beta CDR3 across 54 Vbeta and 13 Jbeta. TCRdb called the immunoSEQ multiplex PCR reads again in MiXCR, with one record for every CDR3 protein. Of 180,000 or so distinct CDR3 sequences in the sample, 90% to 95% were seen once.

Sequencing used CD4+ T cells from PBMCs. The receptor was isolated from a human donor in good health. The chain links TRBV30 to TRBJ1-6; no definite D call. Here the CDR3 DNA reads TGTGCCTGGAGTGTCTTCAGGCAGTCACCCCTCCACTTT. It is translated as CAWSVFRQSPLHF.